A selection of T cell receptor beta chains follows, all from one sample in a study of cytomegalovirus exposure and HLA in healthy donors. Profiling relied on immunoSEQ multiplex PCR, and the TCRdb table lists in-frame clones only, not all of them. The sample has fewer than 150,000 clones, 70% to 85% seen once. The sequencing input was PBMCs. These receptors were obtained from a human donor in good health. CDR3s include the opening cysteine and the closing phenylalanine or tryptophan. A D gene is named only where the DNA matches it firmly. Not all rows give a size; the values are once, few, many and, for expanded clones, a class.

j_call,clone_size,d_call,v_call,cdr3_nt,cdr3_aa
TRBJ2-7,few,.,TRBV6-5,TGTGCCAGCAGTTTACGGGACTCTGAGCAGTACTTC,CASSLRDSEQYF
TRBJ1-2,.,.,TRBV27,TGTGCCAGCAGTCAGACACCCCGGCGGACACCATTTAACTATGGCTACACCTTC,CASSQTPRRTPFNYGYTF
TRBJ2-6,once,.,TRBV5-1,TGCGCCAGCAGCTCCATGGACTCTCCATCTGGGGCCAACGTCCTGACTTTC,CASSSMDSPSGANVLTF
TRBJ2-7,.,TRBD2,TRBV2,TGTGCCAGCAGTGCCCTAGCGGGGTCCCTCGAGCAGTACTTC,CASSALAGSLEQYF
TRBJ1-5,.,.,TRBV7-9,TGTTCCAGCAGCGAAGGGTCCCAGGGTAATCAGCCCCAGCATTTT,CSSSEGSQGNQPQHF
TRBJ2-3,.,TRBD1,TRBV27,TGTGCCAGCAGTTTAGTAGGACAGGGAGAAGGCACAGATACGCAGTATTTT,CASSLVGQGEGTDTQYF
TRBJ2-1,once,TRBD2,TRBV19,TGTGCCAGTAGCGCAGCCCGGACTAGCGGAAACAATGAGCAGTTCTTC,CASSAARTSGNNEQFF
TRBJ2-7,few,.,TRBV30,TGTGCCTGGAGTAACGCCCTGAGGGCCGAGCAGTACTTC,CAWSNALRAEQYF
TRBJ1-1,.,TRBD1,TRBV7-9,TGTGCCAGCAGCGAGGGACAGCCAAACACTGAAGCTTTCTTT,CASSEGQPNTEAFF
TRBJ2-2,.,TRBD1,TRBV27,TGTGCCAGCAGTCCGTACGGACAGGTGGTGGGACCCGGGGAGCTGTTTTTT,CASSPYGQVVGPGELFF
TRBJ2-4,.,.,TRBV4-1,TGCGCCAGCAGCAAAGACCCGGGGGTCTCATTAGCCAAAAACATTCAGTACTTC,CASSKDPGVSLAKNIQYF
TRBJ2-5,once,.,TRBV7-9,TGTGCCAGCAGCTCAACCTTTCGCAGTCAAGAGACCCAGTACTTC,CASSSTFRSQETQYF
TRBJ2-2,.,.,TRBV5-1,TGCGCCAGCAGCTTGGCACAGGGTGTCGGAGCTCCCGGGGAGCTGTTTTTT,CASSLAQGVGAPGELFF
TRBJ1-1,.,.,TRBV5-5,TGTGCCAGCAGCTTGGCCGGGAACACTGAAGCTTTCTTT,CASSLAGNTEAFF
TRBJ1-1,.,.,TRBV5-1,TGCGCCAGCACCGGGCAGGGGACCACTGAAGCTTTCTTT,CASTGQGTTEAFF
TRBJ1-1,few,.,TRBV19,TGTGCCAGTAGTATCGTCCTCTTGAACACTGAAGCTTTCTTT,CASSIVLLNTEAFF